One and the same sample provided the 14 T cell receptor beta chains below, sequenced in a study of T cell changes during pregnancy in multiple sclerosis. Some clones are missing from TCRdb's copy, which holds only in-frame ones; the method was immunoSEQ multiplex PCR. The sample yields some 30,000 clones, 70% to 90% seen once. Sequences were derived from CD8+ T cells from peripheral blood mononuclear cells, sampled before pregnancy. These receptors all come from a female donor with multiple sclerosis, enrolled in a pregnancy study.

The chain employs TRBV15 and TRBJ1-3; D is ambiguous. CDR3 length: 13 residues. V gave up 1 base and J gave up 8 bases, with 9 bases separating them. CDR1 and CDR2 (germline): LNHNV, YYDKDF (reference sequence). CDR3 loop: CATSRGTPDTIYF. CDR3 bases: TGTGCCACCAGCAGAGGGACTCCGGACACCATATATTTT.

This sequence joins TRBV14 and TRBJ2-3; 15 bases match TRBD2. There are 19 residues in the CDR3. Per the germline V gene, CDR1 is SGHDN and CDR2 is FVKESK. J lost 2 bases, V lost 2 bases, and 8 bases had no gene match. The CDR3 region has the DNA TGTGCCAGCAGCCAACCCGGGACTAGCGGGGGGCCCTACACAGATACGCAGTATTTT. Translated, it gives CASSQPGTSGGPYTDTQYF.

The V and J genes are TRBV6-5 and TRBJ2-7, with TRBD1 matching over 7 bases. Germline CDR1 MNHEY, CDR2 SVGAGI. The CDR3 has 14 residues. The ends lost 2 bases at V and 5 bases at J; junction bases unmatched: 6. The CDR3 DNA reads TGTGCCAGCAGTTACGAGGGACAGTTCGACGAGCAGTACTTC. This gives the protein CASSYEGQFDEQYF.

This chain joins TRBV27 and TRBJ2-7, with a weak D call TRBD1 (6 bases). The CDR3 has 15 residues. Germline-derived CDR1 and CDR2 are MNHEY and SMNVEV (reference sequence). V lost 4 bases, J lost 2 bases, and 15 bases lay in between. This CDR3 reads CASSYTGTWAYEQYF. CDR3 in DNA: TGTGCCAGCAGTTATACCGGGACATGGGCCTACGAGCAGTACTTC.

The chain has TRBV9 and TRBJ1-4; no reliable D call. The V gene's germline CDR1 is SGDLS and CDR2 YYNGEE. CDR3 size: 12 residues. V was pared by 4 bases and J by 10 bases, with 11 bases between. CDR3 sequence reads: CASSLRGGKLFF. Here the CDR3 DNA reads TGTGCCAGCAGCCTCCGAGGAGGAAAACTGTTTTTT.

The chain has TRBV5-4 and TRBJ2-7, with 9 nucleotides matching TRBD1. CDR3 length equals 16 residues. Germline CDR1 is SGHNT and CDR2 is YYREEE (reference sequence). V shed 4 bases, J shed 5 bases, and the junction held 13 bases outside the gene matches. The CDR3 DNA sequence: TGTGCCAGCAGCCCCCCTCCTGGGACAGGGTATCACGAGCAGTACTTC. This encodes CASSPPPGTGYHEQYF.

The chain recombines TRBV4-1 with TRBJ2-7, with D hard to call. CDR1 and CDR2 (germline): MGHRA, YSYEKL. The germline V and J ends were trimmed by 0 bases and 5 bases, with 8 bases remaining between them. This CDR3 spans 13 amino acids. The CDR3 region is CASSQDPGNEQYF. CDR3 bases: TGCGCCAGCAGCCAAGATCCAGGTAACGAGCAGTACTTC.

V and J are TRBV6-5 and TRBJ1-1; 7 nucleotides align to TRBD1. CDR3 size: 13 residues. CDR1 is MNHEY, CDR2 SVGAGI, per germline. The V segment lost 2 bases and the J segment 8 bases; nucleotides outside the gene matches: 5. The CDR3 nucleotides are TGTGCCAGCAGTTACCAATTACAGGGGGAAGCTTTCTTT. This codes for CASSYQLQGEAFF.

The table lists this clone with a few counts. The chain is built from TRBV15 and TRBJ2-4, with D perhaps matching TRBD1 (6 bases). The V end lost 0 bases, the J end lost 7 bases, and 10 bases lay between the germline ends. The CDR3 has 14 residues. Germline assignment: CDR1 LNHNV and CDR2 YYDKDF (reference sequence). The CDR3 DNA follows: TGTGCCACCAGCAGAGAGAGGGGGTACAACATTCAGTACTTC. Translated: CATSRERGYNIQYF.

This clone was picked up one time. CDR3 in DNA: TGTGCCAGCAGTTACTCGCAGGGGGCCCCCGGGGAGCTGTTTTTT. This translates into CASSYSQGAPGELFF. The chain is built from TRBV6-5 and TRBJ2-2, with 8 bases lining up with TRBD1. The J segment lost 6 bases and the V segment lost 0 bases, leaving 3 bases of the junction unmatched. The CDR3 is 15 amino acids. Germline V gene data show CDR1 as MNHEY and CDR2 as SVGAGI.

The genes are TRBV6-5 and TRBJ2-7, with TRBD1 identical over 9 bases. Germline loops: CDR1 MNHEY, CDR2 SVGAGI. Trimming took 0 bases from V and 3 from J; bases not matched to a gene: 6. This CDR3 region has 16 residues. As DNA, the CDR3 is TGTGCCAGCAGTTACTCCCCGGGACAGGGAATCTACGAGCAGTACTTC. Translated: CASSYSPGQGIYEQYF.

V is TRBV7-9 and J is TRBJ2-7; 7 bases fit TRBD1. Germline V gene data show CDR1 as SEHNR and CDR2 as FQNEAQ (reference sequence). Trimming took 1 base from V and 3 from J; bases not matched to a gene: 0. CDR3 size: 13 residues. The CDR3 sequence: CASSLGDSYEQYF. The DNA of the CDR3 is TGTGCCAGCAGCTTAGGGGACAGCTACGAGCAGTACTTC.

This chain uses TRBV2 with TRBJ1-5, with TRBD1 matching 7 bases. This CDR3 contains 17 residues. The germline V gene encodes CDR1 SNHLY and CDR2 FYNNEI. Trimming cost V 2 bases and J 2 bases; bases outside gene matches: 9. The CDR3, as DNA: TGTGCCAGCAGTGAAAGGGGGCGGCCGAGGCGCAATCAGCCCCAGCATTTT. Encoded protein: CASSERGRPRRNQPQHF.

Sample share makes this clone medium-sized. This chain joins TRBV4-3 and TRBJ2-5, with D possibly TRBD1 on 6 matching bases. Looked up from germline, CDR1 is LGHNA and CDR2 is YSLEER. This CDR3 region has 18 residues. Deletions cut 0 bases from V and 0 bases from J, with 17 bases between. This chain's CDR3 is CASSQERLGTWYQETQYF. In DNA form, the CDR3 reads TGCGCCAGCAGCCAAGAACGATTAGGGACATGGTACCAAGAGACCCAGTACTTC.